A single sample is the source of the 9 T cell receptor beta chains below, sequenced in a study of breast tumors, draining lymph nodes, adjacent tissues (dated by TCRdb to the mid-2010s). Libraries were built with multiplex PCR. Reads for this sample came from an Illumina HiSeq 2000. TCRdb took the public reads, trimmed them with fastp at Q25, ran MiXCR for clone calling and kept in-frame beta chains. Here each entry gathers all rows of one CDR3 protein and keeps the most common genes and DNA. Recorded for this sample are around 250,000 distinct CDR3 sequences; about 34% of them occurred a single time. 3% to 4% of the sample lies in the top ten. Lymph node samples came from the axillary draining lymph nodes of breast cancer patients. Sequencing was performed on axillary lymph node tissue. Receptors originate from a female donor with breast cancer. Some clones in this sample may be carry-over from other donors' samples.

The CDR3 coding sequence is TGTGCCGCCGTCCGGGGACAGGGGGCCAGTGAGCAGTTCTTC. It encodes CAAVRGQGASEQFF. The V call is TRBV24-1, the J call TRBJ2-1, with 12 bases identical to TRBD1. After removal of 12 bases from V and 9 bases from J, the junction contained 11 bases not matched to a gene. Per germline, CDR1 KGHDR and CDR2 SFDVKD. The CDR3 is 14 residues long.

This clonotype was seen many times. The chain has TRBV2 and TRBJ1-6, with D perhaps TRBD1 (5 bases). Trimming pared 7 bases from V and 10 bases from J, leaving 20 bases between. The CDR3 covers 15 residues. The germline CDR1 and CDR2 sequences are SNHLY and FYNNEI. The CDR3 loop reads CASIVEQGTESPLHF. CDR3 sequence (DNA): TGTGCCAGCATCGTGGAGCAGGGAACAGAATCACCCCTCCACTTT. Full variable domain (outside the CDR3, taken from reference TRBV2 and TRBJ1-6): EPEVTQTPSHQVTQMGQEVILRCVPISNHLYFYWYRQILGQKVEFLVSFYNNEISEKSEIFDDQFSVERPDGSNFTLKIRSTKLEDSAMYFCASIVEQGTESPLHFGNGTRLTVT.

The rearrangement links TRBV12-5 to TRBJ2-7; 12 nucleotides match TRBD2. Germline assignment: CDR1 LGHNT and CDR2 FRNRAP. V lost 11 bases to trimming and J lost 4 bases; unmatched junction nucleotides: 18. This CDR3 comprises 17 residues. CDR3 in amino acids: CAGARPGPGLAGYEQYF. The CDR3 nucleotides read TGTGCTGGTGCACGCCCAGGGCCGGGACTAGCGGGTTACGAGCAGTACTTC.

About this clonotype: It is likely a read error, because the conserved phenylalanine at the end of the CDR3 is missing. The DNA is omitted, as the CDR3 cannot be located on it reliably, and the CDR3 follows TCRdb's listing. The V gene is TRBV20-1, the J gene TRBJ2-2; TRBD1 is taken as the D call from the table, unchecked against the DNA. The CDR3 is 14 amino acids in total, end residues counted. CDR1 is DFQATT and CDR2 is SNEGSKA in the germline V gene (reference sequence). The CDR3 sequence: CSASGGANTGELVL.

This clonotype has a count of ten or more. This chain connects TRBV6-1 to TRBJ1-4; the match to TRBD1 covers 7 bases. CDR1 is MNHNS and CDR2 is SASEGT in the germline V gene. This CDR3 region has 15 residues. V dropped 6 bases and J dropped 5; count of bases not matched to a gene: 9. The CDR3 DNA reads TGTGCCAGCAGACAAACCAGGGGGGGAAATGAAAAACTGTTTTTT. This encodes CASRQTRGGNEKLFF.

Details on this clonotype: This sequence may be a read error, since a much larger clone differs from it by one base. Here the CDR3 reads CASRHSGQDNSPLHF. The DNA of the CDR3 is TGTGCCAGCAGGCATTCGGGACAGGATAATTCACCCCTCCACTTT. The chain recombines TRBV6-1 with TRBJ1-6; 8 bases are a match to TRBD1. This CDR3 spans 15 amino acids. V lost 6 bases to trimming and J lost 5 bases; unmatched junction nucleotides: 6. From germline, CDR1 is MNHNS and CDR2 SASEGT.

This chain links TRBV29-1 with TRBJ2-3; either TRBD1 or TRBD2 may supply D (5 bases each). This CDR3 has 14 residues. Deletions cut 7 bases from V and 0 bases from J, with 14 bases between. Germline V CDR1 and CDR2: SQVTM, ANQGSEA. The CDR3 loop is CSARDPPSTDTQYF. The CDR3 region has the DNA TGCAGCGCCCGGGACCCACCAAGCACAGATACGCAGTATTTT.

This clonotype came up many times. The V call is TRBV5-1, the J call TRBJ2-3; 11 nucleotides agree with TRBD2. The germline V gene has CDR1 SGHRS and CDR2 YFSETQ. Trimming took 5 bases from V and 3 from J; bases not matched to a gene: 8. This CDR3 contains 16 residues. The CDR3 protein is CASSFKTSGTTDTQYF. The CDR3 region has the DNA TGCGCCAGCAGTTTTAAGACTAGCGGGACTACAGATACGCAGTATTTT.

Turning to this clonotype: A much larger clone differs by one base, so this may be a read error. This chain joins TRBV12-3 or TRBV12-4 and TRBJ2-7; TRBD1 matches at 7 bases. J was trimmed by 9 bases and V by 5 bases; bases with no gene match: 7. The CDR3 extends over 12 amino acids. In nucleotides, the CDR3 is TGTGCCAGCAGTCACACAGGGGTAGGGCAGTACTTC. Translation: CASSHTGVGQYF.